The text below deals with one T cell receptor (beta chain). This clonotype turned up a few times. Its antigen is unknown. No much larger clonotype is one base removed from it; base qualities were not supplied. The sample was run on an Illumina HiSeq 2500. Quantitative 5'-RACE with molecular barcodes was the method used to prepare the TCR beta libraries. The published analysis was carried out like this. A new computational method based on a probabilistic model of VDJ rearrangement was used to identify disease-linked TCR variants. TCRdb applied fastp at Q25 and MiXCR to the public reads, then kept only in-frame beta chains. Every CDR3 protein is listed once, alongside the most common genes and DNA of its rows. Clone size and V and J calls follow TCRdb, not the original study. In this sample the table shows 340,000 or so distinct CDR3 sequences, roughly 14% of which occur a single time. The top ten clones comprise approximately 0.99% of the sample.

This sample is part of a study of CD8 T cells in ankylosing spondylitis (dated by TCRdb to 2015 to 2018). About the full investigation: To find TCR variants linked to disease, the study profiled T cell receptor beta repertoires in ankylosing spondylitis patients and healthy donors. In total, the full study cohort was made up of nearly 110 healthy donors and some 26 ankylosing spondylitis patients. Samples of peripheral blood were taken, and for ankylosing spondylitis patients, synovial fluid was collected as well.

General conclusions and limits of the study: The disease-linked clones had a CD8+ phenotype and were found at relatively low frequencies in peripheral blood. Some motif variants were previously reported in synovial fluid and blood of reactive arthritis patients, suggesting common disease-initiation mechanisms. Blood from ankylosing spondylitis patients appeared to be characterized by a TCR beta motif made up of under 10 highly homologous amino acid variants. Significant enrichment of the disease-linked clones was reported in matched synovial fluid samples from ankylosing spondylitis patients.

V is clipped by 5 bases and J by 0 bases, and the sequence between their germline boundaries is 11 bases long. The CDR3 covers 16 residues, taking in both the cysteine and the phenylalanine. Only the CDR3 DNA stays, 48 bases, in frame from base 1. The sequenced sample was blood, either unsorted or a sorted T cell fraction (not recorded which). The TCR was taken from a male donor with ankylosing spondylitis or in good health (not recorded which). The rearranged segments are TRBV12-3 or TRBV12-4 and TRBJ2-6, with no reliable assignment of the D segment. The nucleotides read TGTGCCAGCAGTGCGGCGGCGTTCTCTGGGGCCAACGTCCTGACTTTC. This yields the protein CASSAAAFSGANVLTF.